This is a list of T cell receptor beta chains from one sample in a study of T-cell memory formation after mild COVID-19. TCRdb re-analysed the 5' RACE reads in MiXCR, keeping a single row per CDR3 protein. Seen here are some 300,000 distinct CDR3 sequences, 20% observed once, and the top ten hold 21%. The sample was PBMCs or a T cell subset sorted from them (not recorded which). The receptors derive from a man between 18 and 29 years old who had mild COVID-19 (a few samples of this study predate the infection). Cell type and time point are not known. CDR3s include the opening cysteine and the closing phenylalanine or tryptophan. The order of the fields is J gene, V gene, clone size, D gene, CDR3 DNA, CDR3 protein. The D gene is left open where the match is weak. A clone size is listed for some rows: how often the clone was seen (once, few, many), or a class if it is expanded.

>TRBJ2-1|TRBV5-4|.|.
TGTGCCAGCAGCAACCCTCTCGGGGCGGGTGGGCACAATGAGCAGTTCTTC
CASSNPLGAGGHNEQFF
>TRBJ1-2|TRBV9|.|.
TGTGCCAGCACGAAAACCGGGACACCAATTAACTATGGCTACACCTTC
CASTKTGTPINYGYTF
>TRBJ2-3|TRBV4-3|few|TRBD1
TGCGCCAGCAGCCCGGCGGGACAGGCTAGCACAGATACGCAGTATTTT
CASSPAGQASTDTQYF
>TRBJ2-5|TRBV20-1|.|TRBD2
TGCAGTGCTAGAGGGGAGGGGAAAGAGACCCAGTACTTC
CSARGEGKETQYF
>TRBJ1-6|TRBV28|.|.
TGTGCCAGCAGTTTATGGCCCCCGAATTCACCCCTCCACTTT
CASSLWPPNSPLHF
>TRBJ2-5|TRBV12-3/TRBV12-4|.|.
TGTGCCAGCATGGGAGAGACCCTGTACTTC
CASMGETLYF
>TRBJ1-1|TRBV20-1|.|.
TGCAGTGCTAGGGCCGTGACGGTGAACACTGAAGCTTTCTTT
CSARAVTVNTEAFF
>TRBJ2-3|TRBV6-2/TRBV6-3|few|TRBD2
TGTGCCAGCAGTCCTGAGGGACTAGCGGGGGAAGATACGCAGTATTTT
CASSPEGLAGEDTQYF
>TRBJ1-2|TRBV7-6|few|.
TGTGCCAGCAGCTTAGCCCCCCAAACCGGGGTCAAGACTATACTTCCTCATGGCTACACCTTC
CASSLAPQTGVKTILPHGYTF
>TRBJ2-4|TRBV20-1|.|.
TGCAGTGCAGGGCTGGGGGACATTCAGTACTTC
CSAGLGDIQYF
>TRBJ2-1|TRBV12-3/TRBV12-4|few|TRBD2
TGTGCCAGCACCACACTAGCGGGGGGGCAGGTTGAGCAGTTCTTC
CASTTLAGGQVEQFF
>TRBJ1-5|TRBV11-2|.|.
TGTGCCAGCAGCCCAACAGGTTACAATCAGCCCCAGCATTTT
CASSPTGYNQPQHF
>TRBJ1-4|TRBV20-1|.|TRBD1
TGCAGTGCTCCCCTAGGGGGCCGGGGTGAAAAACTGTTTTTT
CSAPLGGRGEKLFF
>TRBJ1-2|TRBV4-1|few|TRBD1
TGCGCCAGCAGCCCGAGGGGGCGGGTGGCTGGCTACACCTTC
CASSPRGRVAGYTF
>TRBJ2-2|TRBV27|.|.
TGTGCCAACCTTACGACACGACCCCCACCCGGGGAGCTGTTTTTT
CANLTTRPPPGELFF
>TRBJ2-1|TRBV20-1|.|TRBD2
TGCAGTGCTAGAGATGCGGGGGGGCCCTCGAGCTCCTACAATGAGCAGTTCTTC
CSARDAGGPSSSYNEQFF
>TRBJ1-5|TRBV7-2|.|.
TGTGCCAGCAGCTTAGCGGGAGGTATCAATCAGCCCCAGCATTTT
CASSLAGGINQPQHF
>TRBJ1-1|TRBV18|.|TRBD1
TGTGCCAGCTCACCACCAGGGACAGCCCTTTGGGACACTGAAGCTTTCTTT
CASSPPGTALWDTEAFF
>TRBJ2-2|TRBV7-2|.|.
TGTGCCAGCAGCTTAGTAGTATTAGTTACCGGGGAGCTGTTTTTT
CASSLVVLVTGELFF
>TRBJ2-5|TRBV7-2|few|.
TGTGCCAGCAGCCAAAGGCGTCAAGAGACCCAGTACTTC
CASSQRRQETQYF
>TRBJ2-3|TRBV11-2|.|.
TGTGCCAGCAGCTTAGTCCCACCGGGGGAGGGGGCCACAGATACGCAGTATTTT
CASSLVPPGEGATDTQYF
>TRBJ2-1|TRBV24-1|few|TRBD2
TGTGCCACCAGTGATGCGACTAGCGGGGGCGGTGAGCAGTTCTTC
CATSDATSGGGEQFF
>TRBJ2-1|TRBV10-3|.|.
TGTGCCATCGCCCCCGGGGTCGGCACCAATGAGCAGTTCTTC
CAIAPGVGTNEQFF
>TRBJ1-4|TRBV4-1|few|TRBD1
TGCGCCAGCAGCCAAGGAGCTCAGGGGGTAGGGGAAAAACTGTTTTTT
CASSQGAQGVGEKLFF
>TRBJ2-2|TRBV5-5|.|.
TGTGCCAGCAGCGCCTACGTAAGCGGGGAGCTGTTTTTT
CASSAYVSGELFF
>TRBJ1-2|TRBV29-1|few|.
TGCAGCGTCCCCCCCCTGGAGGAAGGCTACACCTTC
CSVPPLEEGYTF
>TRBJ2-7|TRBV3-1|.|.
TGTGCCAGCAGCCAAGATAGGAACAGGGCGTACGAGCAGTACTTC
CASSQDRNRAYEQYF
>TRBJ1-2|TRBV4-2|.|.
TGTGCCAGCAGCCAAGAGGAGAGAGCCTATGGCTACACCTTC
CASSQEERAYGYTF
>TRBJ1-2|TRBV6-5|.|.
TGTGCCAGCAGTTACTCGATGAGGGGGTCCGGTGGCTACACCTTC
CASSYSMRGSGGYTF
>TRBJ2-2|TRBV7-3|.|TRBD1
TGTGCCAGCGGTATCGACAGGGTGCCCGGGGAGCTGTTTTTT
CASGIDRVPGELFF
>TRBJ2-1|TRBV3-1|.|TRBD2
TGTGCCAGCAGCCAATCACTAGCGGGGGGGCTGTACAATGAGCAGTTCTTC
CASSQSLAGGLYNEQFF
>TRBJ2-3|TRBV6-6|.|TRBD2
TGTGCCAGCAGTGATTATGGGAGGGACACAGATACGCAGTATTTT
CASSDYGRDTDTQYF
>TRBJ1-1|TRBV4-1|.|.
TGCGCCAGCAGCCCAAGAACCCCGGGACACATGAACACTGAAGCTTTCTTT
CASSPRTPGHMNTEAFF
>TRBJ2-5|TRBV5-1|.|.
TGCGCCAGCAGCTTGATCGGGGATCAGACCCAGTACTTC
CASSLIGDQTQYF
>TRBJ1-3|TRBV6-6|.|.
TGTGCCAGCAGTTACGGTTCATTGGGGGCCCGTGGAAACACCATATATTTT
CASSYGSLGARGNTIYF
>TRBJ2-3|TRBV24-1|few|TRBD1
TGTGCCACCAGTGATGCAGGGGGAGATACGCAGTATTTT
CATSDAGGDTQYF
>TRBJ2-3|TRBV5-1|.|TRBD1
TGCGACAGCAGCTTACAGGGGTCAGATACGCAGTATTTT
CDSSLQGSDTQYF
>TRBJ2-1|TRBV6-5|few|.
TGTGCCAGCAGTTCGGGGCAGGGGCAGTTCTTC
CASSSGQGQFF
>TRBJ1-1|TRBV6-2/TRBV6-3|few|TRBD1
TGTGCCAGCAGTTACTCGACAGGGGGGGTTCGGACTGAAGCTTTCTTT
CASSYSTGGVRTEAFF
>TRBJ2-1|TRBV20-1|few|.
TGCAGTGCTAGCGGGGGAAACAATGAGCAGTTCTTC
CSASGGNNEQFF